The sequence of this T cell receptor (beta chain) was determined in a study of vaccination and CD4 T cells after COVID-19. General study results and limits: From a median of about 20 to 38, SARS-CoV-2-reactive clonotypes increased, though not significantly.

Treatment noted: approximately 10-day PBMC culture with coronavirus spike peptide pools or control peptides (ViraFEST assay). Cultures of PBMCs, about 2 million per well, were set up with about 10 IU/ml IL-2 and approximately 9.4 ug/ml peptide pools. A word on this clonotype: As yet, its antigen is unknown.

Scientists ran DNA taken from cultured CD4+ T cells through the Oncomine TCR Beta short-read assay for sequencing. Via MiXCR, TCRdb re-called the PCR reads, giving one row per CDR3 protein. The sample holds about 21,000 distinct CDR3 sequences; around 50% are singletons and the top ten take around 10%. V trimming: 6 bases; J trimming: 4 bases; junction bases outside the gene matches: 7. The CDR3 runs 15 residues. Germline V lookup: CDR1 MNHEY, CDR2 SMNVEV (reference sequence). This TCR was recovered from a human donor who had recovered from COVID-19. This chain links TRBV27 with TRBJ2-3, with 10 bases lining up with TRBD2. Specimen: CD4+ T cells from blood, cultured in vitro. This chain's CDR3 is CASSFLAGVADTQYF. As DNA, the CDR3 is TGTGCCAGCAGCTTCCTAGCGGGAGTCGCAGATACGCAGTATTTT.